These T cell receptor beta chains were read from a single sample in a study of blood T cells in healthy people across ages. TCRdb reanalysed the 5' RACE reads using MiXCR and keeps one entry per CDR3 protein. The sample includes roughly 1.7 million distinct CDR3 sequences, roughly 30% of them seen just once. Sequencing used blood. Receptors originate from a woman aged 25 to 39 in good health. The CDR3 runs from the conserved cysteine through the conserved F or W. D genes are given only for firm matches. The listing skips clone size in some rows; elsewhere it reads once, few, many or a size class.

J | V | size | D | length | DNA | CDR3
TRBJ1-2 | TRBV5-6 | once | TRBD1 | 13 | TGTGCCAGCACCCTGCAGGGGGTTGAGGGCTACACCTTC | CASTLQGVEGYTF
TRBJ2-3 | TRBV3-1 | . | TRBD2 | 16 | TGTGCCAGCAGCCAAGATCGGCGGGAGATCACAGATACGCAGTATTTT | CASSQDRREITDTQYF
TRBJ2-5 | TRBV4-1 | . | . | 15 | TGCGCCAGCATCCGAGCCAGGGGGAGGCAAGAGACCCAGTACTTC | CASIRARGRQETQYF
TRBJ2-7 | TRBV14 | few | TRBD1 | 19 | TGTGCCAGCAGCCGGCGACAGGGGTTCCCAAAGGGTGAGCTCTACGAGCAGTACTTC | CASSRRQGFPKGELYEQYF
TRBJ1-1 | TRBV29-1 | . | . | 13 | TGCAGCGTCAAGAGATCCATTTACACTGAAGCTTTCTTT | CSVKRSIYTEAFF
TRBJ2-7 | TRBV20-1 | few | TRBD2 | 18 | TGCAGTGCTAGAGGGGGACCGGAGCGGGGGGGAACCTCCTACGAGCAGTACTTC | CSARGGPERGGTSYEQYF
TRBJ2-7 | TRBV12-3/TRBV12-4 | few | . | 15 | TGTGCCAGCAGTTTTAGGGACGGGGCCTCCTACGAGCAGTACTTC | CASSFRDGASYEQYF
TRBJ2-7 | TRBV20-1 | . | . | 15 | TGCAGTGCTGGAGGGGTACGATCGGGAGCCTACGAGCAGTACTTC | CSAGGVRSGAYEQYF
TRBJ1-5 | TRBV5-1 | . | . | 13 | TGCGCCAGCAGCTCTACTACCGGTCAGCCCCAGCATTTT | CASSSTTGQPQHF
TRBJ2-7 | TRBV20-1 | few | TRBD2 | 16 | TGCAGTGTCCGGAGGACTAGCGAAAAAATGGGCTACGAGCAGTACTTC | CSVRRTSEKMGYEQYF